Following are 16 T cell receptor beta chains from one sample sequenced in a study of blood T cell repertoires in COVID-19. Clones were read by immunoSEQ multiplex PCR, and TCRdb kept only the in-frame ones, dropping some. This sample has fewer than 300,000 clones, with 65% to 90% found just once. Sequenced: peripheral blood. Source of these receptors: a man in his forties or fifties with COVID-19, enrolled during active disease.

The rearrangement joins TRBV5-1 to TRBJ2-3; D possibly corresponds to TRBD1 (5 bases). Germline CDR1 SGHRS, CDR2 YFSETQ. V lost 7 bases, J lost 1 base, and 13 bases lay in between. The CDR3 runs to 14 residues. The CDR3 region is CASLQGLGTDTQYF. CDR3 sequence (DNA): TGCGCCAGCTTGCAGGGTCTGGGCACAGATACGCAGTATTTT.

This clone was observed a few times. The chain links TRBV7-2 to TRBJ2-3; TRBD1 matches 8 bases. Per the germline V gene, CDR1 is SGHTA and CDR2 is FQGNSA. V lost 2 bases to trimming and J lost 5 bases; unmatched junction nucleotides: 9. The CDR3 runs to 16 residues. CDR3 region: CASSLTDRVRGDTQYF. The CDR3 DNA reads TGTGCCAGCAGCTTAACGGACAGGGTTCGTGGAGATACGCAGTATTTT.

The chain recombines TRBV6-4 with TRBJ1-2, with 7 bases lining up with TRBD1. This CDR3 contains 15 residues. Germline values: CDR1 MRHNA, CDR2 SNTAGT. V shed 7 bases, J shed 4 bases, and the junction held 12 bases outside the gene matches. Here the CDR3 reads CASKLEQGSSYGYTF. The CDR3 coding sequence is TGTGCCAGCAAACTAGAACAGGGGAGTAGCTATGGCTACACCTTC.

The chain recombines TRBV11-2 with TRBJ1-1; D remains ambiguous. Germline V gene lookup returns CDR1 SGHAT and CDR2 FQNNGV. CDR3 size: 13 residues. Trimming shortened V by 1 base and J by 1 base, and 4 bases separated the two germline ends. The CDR3 reads CASSLVRNTEAFF. In DNA, the CDR3 is TGTGCCAGCAGCTTAGTCAGGAACACTGAAGCTTTCTTT.

This chain connects TRBV2 to TRBJ1-2; TRBD1 agrees at 9 bases. The CDR3 has 14 amino acids. Germline loops: CDR1 SNHLY, CDR2 FYNNEI. V lost 6 bases and J lost 7; bases outside the gene matches: 9. CDR3 protein: CASRGGQGVGGYTF. The CDR3 bases are TGTGCCAGCAGGGGGGGACAGGGTGTCGGTGGCTACACCTTC.

The rearrangement links TRBV27 to TRBJ1-2; TRBD1 might be the D (5 bases). V was cut by 5 bases and J by 6 bases, with 16 bases left in between. This CDR3 region has 14 residues. The V gene's germline CDR1 is MNHEY and CDR2 SMNVEV (reference sequence). The CDR3 loop is CASSRRQPPDGYTF. As DNA, the CDR3 is TGTGCCAGCAGTCGGCGACAGCCCCCTGATGGCTACACCTTC.

This clone was picked up a small number of times. The chain recombines TRBV2 with TRBJ1-1; D is possibly TRBD1 (5 bases). The germline gives CDR1 SNHLY, CDR2 FYNNEI. The length of the CDR3 is 15 residues. Between the trimmed V and J ends, which lost 3 bases and 0 bases, there was a span of 11 bases. The CDR3 sequence: CASSDATAMNTEAFF. In nucleotides, the CDR3 is TGTGCCAGCAGTGACGCGACAGCAATGAACACTGAAGCTTTCTTT.

This chain links TRBV6-6 with TRBJ1-2; unclear D gene. Trimming pared 2 bases from V and 7 bases from J, leaving 8 bases between. CDR1 MNHNY and CDR2 SVGAGI come from the germline V gene (reference sequence). The CDR3 sequence is 12 residues long. CDR3 nucleotides: TGTGCCAGCAGTTACCCCCTCTCTGGCTACACCTTC. Protein product: CASSYPLSGYTF.

The V call is TRBV7-2, the J call TRBJ1-2, with TRBD1 matching 10 bases. Germline V gives CDR1 SGHTA, CDR2 FQGNSA. Trimming took 6 bases from V and 5 from J; bases not matched to a gene: 6. This CDR3 has 14 amino acids. The CDR3 region is CASRRTGGDYGYTF. The CDR3 region has the DNA TGTGCCAGCAGACGGACAGGGGGGGATTATGGCTACACCTTC.

The chain carries TRBV3-1 (or the pseudogene TRBV3-2) and TRBJ2-5, with 13 positions matching TRBD2. Germline V gives CDR1 LGHDT, CDR2 YNNKEL (reference sequence). CDR3 length: 15 amino acids. With V trimmed by 1 base and J by 7 bases, 3 bases remained unmatched. As DNA, the CDR3 is TGTGCCAGCAGCCAAGGGACTAGCGGGGGTATGACCCAGTACTTC. Amino acids: CASSQGTSGGMTQYF.

The rearrangement uses TRBV6-5 and TRBJ1-1, with D unclear. The germline gives CDR1 MNHEY, CDR2 SVGAGI. CDR3 length equals 11 residues. Trimming cost V 6 bases and J 11 bases, with 13 bases left between them. The CDR3 sequence is CASRATLGAFF. The CDR3, as DNA: TGTGCCAGCAGGGCCACCTTGGGCGCTTTCTTT.

The V gene is TRBV19, the J gene TRBJ1-5; the D gene is possibly TRBD1 (5 bases). Trimming removed 5 bases from V and 5 bases from J, with 25 bases in between. Per the germline V gene, CDR1 is LNHDA and CDR2 is SQIVND (reference sequence). The CDR3 spans 18 residues. The CDR3 DNA follows: TGTGCCAGTAGTCCCCAGGGTTCATGGCGCGGCGGCGATCAGCCCCAGCATTTT. It translates to CASSPQGSWRGGDQPQHF.

This clone was seen just once. The chain joins TRBV11-2 to TRBJ2-7; D remains ambiguous. V was cut by 5 bases and J by 3 bases, with 14 bases left in between. The CDR3 has 14 amino acids. In germline, CDR1 is SGHAT, CDR2 FQNNGV. CDR3 residues: CASSPSMSGYEQYF. The CDR3 nucleotides are TGTGCCAGCAGCCCATCCATGTCAGGCTACGAGCAGTACTTC.

The rearrangement joins TRBV7-9 to TRBJ2-1; 9 bases line up with TRBD2. CDR1 is SEHNR and CDR2 is FQNEAQ in the germline V gene (reference sequence). The J segment lost 0 bases and the V segment lost 11 bases, leaving 11 bases of the junction unmatched. The CDR3 totals 16 residues. The CDR3 reads CAGNSGGRPSYNEQFF. The CDR3 DNA sequence: TGTGCCGGCAATAGCGGGGGCCGTCCCTCCTACAATGAGCAGTTCTTC.

This clone has just one count. This sequence joins TRBV28 and TRBJ2-7; D perhaps matches TRBD2 (5 bases). Germline CDR1 and CDR2: MDHEN and SYDVKM. This CDR3 has 14 amino acids. Deletions cut 7 bases from V and 9 bases from J, with 22 bases between. The CDR3 region has the DNA TGTGCCAGCACCCCGGGGTCGTCAGCACGGGGGCAGTACTTC. Protein: CASTPGSSARGQYF.

The chain uses TRBV9 and TRBJ2-1; 14 bases are shared with TRBD2. CDR3 length equals 16 residues. Germline V gene lookup returns CDR1 SGDLS and CDR2 YYNGEE. The J segment lost 6 bases and the V segment lost 0 bases, leaving 2 bases of the junction unmatched. CDR3 residues: CASSVGLAGGLNEQFF. CDR3 coding DNA: TGTGCCAGCAGCGTAGGACTAGCGGGGGGGCTCAATGAGCAGTTCTTC.